This T cell receptor (beta chain) was profiled in a study of T cell changes during pregnancy in multiple sclerosis (dated by TCRdb to about 2019). For the study in its entirety: The study examined how the T cell repertoire changed over the course of pregnancy in women with multiple sclerosis.

V gives up 0 bases and J gives up 4 bases, and the segment between their germline ends measures 5 bases. The CDR3, cysteine through phenylalanine, is 13 amino acids long. Only the CDR3 DNA is retained, 39 bases long and in frame from the first base. Via the germline V gene, CDR1 is SGDLS and CDR2 YYNGEE. Library preparation employed the immunoSEQ multiplex PCR assay. In TCRdb, the immuneACCESS table is reduced to in-frame sequences with V and J assigned. These tables do not hold every clone; where another copy was compared, an unresolved V gene accounts for under half, and the others remain unexplained. In this sample the table shows about 40,000 clones, 88% of which occur a single time. Around 5% of the sample is in the top ten clones. In regard to this clone: Its cognate antigen has yet to be identified. No much larger clonotype is one base removed from it; base qualities were not supplied.

Sequenced here: peripheral blood, sampled in the first trimester of pregnancy. The sequence is built from TRBV9 and TRBJ2-1; the D gene remains uncertain. The source of this sequence is a female donor in good health, enrolled as a control in a pregnancy study. CDR3 loop: CASSVERYNEQFF. The bases read TGTGCCAGCAGCGTAGAGAGGTACAATGAGCAGTTCTTC. The CDR3, completed at both ends by the reference TRBV9 and TRBJ2-1 genes, gives the full variable domain DSGVTQTPKHLITATGQRVTLRCSPRSGDLSVYWYQQSLDQGLQFLIQYYNGEERAKGNILERFSAQQFPDLHSELNLSSLELGDSALYFCASSVERYNEQFFGPGTRLTVL.